A selection of T cell receptor beta chains follows, all from one sample in a study of shared clonotypes between healthy human individuals. TCRdb keeps only in-frame clones here, not all; method: immunoSEQ multiplex PCR. The sample yields approximately 2.5 million clones, over 85% seen once. Material: naive CD4+ T cells sorted from blood. The source of these receptors is a man between 18 and 35 years old in good health. Each CDR3 is given with its conserved first and last residue. A D gene is named only where the DNA matches it firmly. Clone size, where shown, is once, few, many, or a class for clones that have expanded.

cdr3_aa: CASSIDLDSNQPQHF
cdr3_nt: TGTGCCAGTAGTATAGATCTCGACAGTAATCAGCCCCAGCATTTT
j_call: TRBJ1-5
v_call: TRBV19
clone_size: NA
d_call: NA

cdr3_aa: CAWDRGSTDTQYF
cdr3_nt: TGTGCCTGGGACCGGGGGAGCACAGATACGCAGTATTTT
j_call: TRBJ2-3
v_call: TRBV30
clone_size: NA
d_call: NA

cdr3_aa: CASSAQGTSNEKLFF
cdr3_nt: TGTGCCAGCAGTGCACAGGGTACCTCTAATGAAAAACTGTTTTTT
j_call: TRBJ1-4
v_call: TRBV2
clone_size: NA
d_call: NA

cdr3_aa: CASSSQGAWETQYF
cdr3_nt: TGCGCCAGCAGCTCACAGGGGGCCTGGGAGACCCAGTACTTC
j_call: TRBJ2-5
v_call: TRBV4-1
clone_size: NA
d_call: TRBD1

cdr3_aa: CASSVAVGQEKGETQYF
cdr3_nt: TGTGCCAGCAGCGTAGCTGTGGGTCAGGAGAAGGGAGAGACCCAGTACTTC
j_call: TRBJ2-5
v_call: TRBV9
clone_size: NA
d_call: NA

cdr3_aa: CASSLAGKSTDTQYF
cdr3_nt: TGTGCCAGCAGCTTGGCGGGAAAGAGCACAGATACGCAGTATTTT
j_call: TRBJ2-3
v_call: TRBV5-4
clone_size: NA
d_call: NA

cdr3_aa: CASSWPSFKRRTDTQYF
cdr3_nt: TGCGCCAGCAGTTGGCCCAGCTTTAAGCGAAGGACAGATACGCAGTATTTT
j_call: TRBJ2-3
v_call: TRBV5-1
clone_size: NA
d_call: NA

cdr3_aa: CASSGSPLASYNEQFF
cdr3_nt: TGTGCCAGCAGCGGGTCGCCACTAGCTTCCTACAATGAGCAGTTCTTC
j_call: TRBJ2-1
v_call: TRBV9
clone_size: few
d_call: NA

cdr3_aa: CASSLSGQGGNQPQHF
cdr3_nt: TGTGCCAGCAGTCTCAGCGGACAGGGCGGGAATCAGCCCCAGCATTTT
j_call: TRBJ1-5
v_call: TRBV6-6
clone_size: NA
d_call: TRBD1

cdr3_aa: CAWTPNRYNEQFF
cdr3_nt: TGTGCCTGGACGCCCAACCGCTACAATGAGCAGTTCTTC
j_call: TRBJ2-1
v_call: TRBV30
clone_size: NA
d_call: NA

cdr3_aa: CASRGPGLRGDTQYF
cdr3_nt: TGTGCCAGCAGGGGCCCGGGTCTCCGGGGAGATACGCAGTATTTT
j_call: TRBJ2-3
v_call: TRBV7-2
clone_size: NA
d_call: NA

cdr3_aa: CSVIPGQGARTDTQYF
cdr3_nt: TGCAGCGTGATACCGGGACAGGGGGCGCGCACAGATACGCAGTATTTT
j_call: TRBJ2-3
v_call: TRBV29-1
clone_size: NA
d_call: TRBD1

cdr3_aa: CASKTGTSGPSYNEQFF
cdr3_nt: TGTGCCAGTAAAACCGGGACTAGCGGCCCCTCCTACAATGAGCAGTTCTTC
j_call: TRBJ2-1
v_call: TRBV27
clone_size: NA
d_call: TRBD2

cdr3_aa: CASSTLSIYEQYF
cdr3_nt: TGTGCCAGCAGTACGCTTAGCATTTACGAGCAGTACTTC
j_call: TRBJ2-7
v_call: TRBV28
clone_size: NA
d_call: NA

cdr3_aa: CASRSSPNTGELFF
cdr3_nt: TGTGCCAGCAGAAGCAGCCCGAACACCGGGGAGCTGTTTTTT
j_call: TRBJ2-2
v_call: TRBV11-2
clone_size: NA
d_call: NA

cdr3_aa: CASTLAASSYNEQFF
cdr3_nt: TGTGCCAGCACCTTAGCGGCCTCCTCCTACAATGAGCAGTTCTTC
j_call: TRBJ2-1
v_call: TRBV6-5
clone_size: NA
d_call: NA

cdr3_aa: CASSWVGETQYF
cdr3_nt: TGTGCCAGCAGTTGGGTAGGAGAGACCCAGTACTTC
j_call: TRBJ2-5
v_call: TRBV28
clone_size: NA
d_call: NA

cdr3_aa: CASSDHRVSDEQYF
cdr3_nt: TGTGCCAGCAGTGACCACAGGGTATCAGACGAGCAGTACTTC
j_call: TRBJ2-7
v_call: TRBV25-1
clone_size: NA
d_call: NA

cdr3_aa: CASSPSGTDEAFF
cdr3_nt: TGTGCCAGCTCACCATCCGGGACTGATGAAGCTTTCTTT
j_call: TRBJ1-1
v_call: TRBV18
clone_size: NA
d_call: NA

cdr3_aa: CASRGTGVVPDTQYF
cdr3_nt: TGCGCCAGCAGGGGGACAGGGGTGGTCCCAGATACGCAGTATTTT
j_call: TRBJ2-3
v_call: TRBV5-1
clone_size: NA
d_call: TRBD1

cdr3_aa: CASYRNTGELFF
cdr3_nt: TGTGCCAGCTACAGGAACACCGGGGAGCTGTTTTTT
j_call: TRBJ2-2
v_call: TRBV6-6
clone_size: NA
d_call: NA

cdr3_aa: CASTSAQYQLEQYF
cdr3_nt: TGTGCCAGCACTTCGGCGCAGTACCAACTCGAGCAGTACTTC
j_call: TRBJ2-7
v_call: TRBV2
clone_size: NA
d_call: NA

cdr3_aa: CASSRDRGRTDTQYF
cdr3_nt: TGTGCCAGCAGCCGGGACAGGGGGCGCACAGATACGCAGTATTTT
j_call: TRBJ2-3
v_call: TRBV9
clone_size: NA
d_call: TRBD1

cdr3_aa: CASSLVGGIGDEQYF
cdr3_nt: TGTGCCAGCAGCTTAGTGGGCGGGATAGGCGACGAGCAGTACTTC
j_call: TRBJ2-7
v_call: TRBV7-2
clone_size: NA
d_call: NA

cdr3_aa: CAISFGEYQPQHF
cdr3_nt: TGTGCCATCTCATTCGGAGAATATCAGCCCCAGCATTTT
j_call: TRBJ1-5
v_call: TRBV10-3
clone_size: NA
d_call: NA

cdr3_aa: CASSPQGNGELFF
cdr3_nt: TGTGCCAGCAGCCCACAGGGAAACGGGGAGCTGTTTTTT
j_call: TRBJ2-2
v_call: TRBV7-2
clone_size: NA
d_call: NA

cdr3_aa: CASSLGGLAGQETQYF
cdr3_nt: TGTGCCAGCAGCTTAGGCGGCCTAGCGGGGCAAGAGACCCAGTACTTC
j_call: TRBJ2-5
v_call: TRBV7-2
clone_size: NA
d_call: TRBD2

cdr3_aa: CASSLSGGAVTQYF
cdr3_nt: TGTGCCAGCAGTTTAAGTGGGGGGGCTGTTACGCAGTATTTT
j_call: TRBJ2-3
v_call: TRBV28
clone_size: NA
d_call: NA

cdr3_aa: CASSEQIGPYEQYF
cdr3_nt: TGCGCCAGCAGTGAGCAAATTGGCCCCTACGAGCAGTACTTC
j_call: TRBJ2-7
v_call: TRBV10-1
clone_size: NA
d_call: NA

cdr3_aa: CASSPPLRTGEQYF
cdr3_nt: TGTGCCAGCAGCCCACCCCTCCGGACAGGCGAGCAGTACTTC
j_call: TRBJ2-7
v_call: TRBV27
clone_size: NA
d_call: TRBD1

cdr3_aa: CASSLGSANYGYTF
cdr3_nt: TGTGCCAGCAGCTTGGGATCTGCTAACTATGGCTACACCTTC
j_call: TRBJ1-2
v_call: TRBV7-9
clone_size: NA
d_call: NA

cdr3_aa: CASSSSPKQGELFF
cdr3_nt: TGCGCCAGCAGCTCCTCTCCCAAGCAGGGGGAGCTGTTTTTT
j_call: TRBJ2-2
v_call: TRBV5-1
clone_size: few
d_call: NA

cdr3_aa: CASSYLAGGGTGELFF
cdr3_nt: TGTGCCAGCAGCTATCTAGCGGGGGGCGGCACCGGGGAGCTGTTTTTT
j_call: TRBJ2-2
v_call: TRBV5-4
clone_size: NA
d_call: TRBD2

cdr3_aa: CASTPTGSVEAFF
cdr3_nt: TGTGCCAGTACCCCGACAGGGTCTGTGGAAGCTTTCTTT
j_call: TRBJ1-1
v_call: TRBV19
clone_size: once
d_call: TRBD1

cdr3_aa: CASSLGGGSSGNTIYF
cdr3_nt: TGTGCCAGCAGCTTGGGCGGGGGTTCCTCCGGAAACACCATATATTTT
j_call: TRBJ1-3
v_call: TRBV5-4
clone_size: NA
d_call: NA

cdr3_aa: CASSLDRDRATYEQYF
cdr3_nt: TGTGCCAGCAGCTTGGACCGGGACAGGGCCACCTACGAGCAGTACTTC
j_call: TRBJ2-7
v_call: TRBV11-2
clone_size: NA
d_call: TRBD1

cdr3_aa: CASTYQNTDTQYF
cdr3_nt: TGTGCCAGCACCTACCAGAACACAGATACGCAGTATTTT
j_call: TRBJ2-3
v_call: TRBV7-9
clone_size: NA
d_call: NA

cdr3_aa: CASSLEGMSSYNEQFF
cdr3_nt: TGCGCCAGCAGCTTGGAGGGGATGAGCTCCTACAATGAGCAGTTCTTC
j_call: TRBJ2-1
v_call: TRBV5-1
clone_size: NA
d_call: NA

cdr3_aa: CATEHRDWYTGELFF
cdr3_nt: TGTGCCACCGAGCACAGGGATTGGTACACCGGGGAGCTGTTTTTT
j_call: TRBJ2-2
v_call: TRBV15
clone_size: NA
d_call: NA

cdr3_aa: CASSVQGASYAGELFF
cdr3_nt: TGTGCCAGCAGTGTCCAGGGGGCGTCTTACGCCGGGGAGCTGTTTTTT
j_call: TRBJ2-2
v_call: TRBV6-4
clone_size: NA
d_call: TRBD1

cdr3_aa: CASSLAGGKDTEAFF
cdr3_nt: TGCGCCAGCAGCTTGGCCGGGGGAAAAGACACTGAAGCTTTCTTT
j_call: TRBJ1-1
v_call: TRBV5-1
clone_size: NA
d_call: NA

cdr3_aa: CASSPLGTGIGTYGYTF
cdr3_nt: TGTGCCAGCAGCCCACTAGGGACAGGGATCGGGACCTATGGCTACACCTTC
j_call: TRBJ1-2
v_call: TRBV5-6
clone_size: NA
d_call: TRBD1

cdr3_aa: CASSQETGANVDTQYF
cdr3_nt: TGCGCCAGCAGCCAAGAGACAGGGGCTAACGTAGATACGCAGTATTTT
j_call: TRBJ2-3
v_call: TRBV4-1
clone_size: NA
d_call: TRBD1